The 26 T cell receptor beta chains below were found in one sample sequenced in a study of Ad26.COV2.S vaccination and SARS-CoV-2 variants. Treatment specified: roughly 19 received Ad26.COV2.S at low or high dose, single or two shots; 5 received placebo; per-sample allocation not given. It was on day 63 after the first vaccine or placebo injection that samples were taken. Sequenced by immunoSEQ multiplex PCR; TCRdb stores in-frame clones only, minus some. The sample has about 350,000 clones, roughly 84% seen once; the top ten hold roughly 3.6%. The input for sequencing was peripheral blood, taken in a trial of Ad26.COV2.S vaccine versus placebo. The receptor set was obtained from a person aged 18-60 years who received the Ad26.COV2.S COVID-19 vaccine or a placebo.

The rearrangement joins TRBV27 to TRBJ2-1; the match to TRBD2 covers 7 bases. Germline CDR1 and CDR2: MNHEY and SMNVEV (reference sequence). This CDR3 is 19 amino acids long. The ends lost 1 base at V and 0 bases at J; junction bases unmatched: 12. CDR3 amino acids: CASSLFPPPGGNSYNEQFF. The CDR3 nucleotides read TGTGCCAGCAGTTTATTTCCTCCTCCCGGGGGGAACTCCTACAATGAGCAGTTCTTC.

V gene TRBV7-9 combines with J gene TRBJ2-1; 10 nucleotides agree with TRBD1. CDR1 is SEHNR, CDR2 FQNEAQ, per germline (reference sequence). V shed 7 bases, J shed 4 bases, and the junction held 7 bases outside the gene matches. The CDR3 is made up of 15 amino acids. This CDR3 reads CASTTGQGIYNEQFF. The CDR3 nucleotides read TGTGCCAGCACCACGGGACAGGGGATTTACAATGAGCAGTTCTTC.

The rearrangement joins TRBV12-5 to TRBJ1-5; 8 positions agree with TRBD1. Trimming removed 4 bases from V and 2 bases from J; junction bases left unmatched: 7. From germline, CDR1 is LGHNT and CDR2 FRNRAP. CDR3 length: 16 amino acids. The CDR3 region has the DNA TGTGCTAGTGGTTGGGATCAGACAGGGGGCAATCAGCCCCAGCATTTT. This codes for CASGWDQTGGNQPQHF.

This sequence joins TRBV3-1 (or the pseudogene TRBV3-2) and TRBJ1-4; D remains ambiguous. The CDR3 consists of 16 residues. CDR1 is LGHDT, CDR2 YNNKEL, per germline (reference sequence). Trimming pared 2 bases from V and 0 bases from J, leaving 10 bases between. The CDR3 sequence: CASSQTDTTTNEKLFF. CDR3 nucleotide sequence: TGTGCCAGCAGCCAAACAGACACTACAACTAATGAAAAACTGTTTTTT.

As for this clone: A read error is possible here, since a much larger clone lies one base away. This chain connects TRBV27 to TRBJ1-1; 9 positions match TRBD1. CDR3 length equals 13 residues. Germline trimming cut 6 bases from V and 1 base from J; bases unmatched to any gene: 0. Germline V lookup: CDR1 MNHEY, CDR2 SMNVEV (reference sequence). The CDR3 bases are TGTGCCAGCAGGACAGGGGGGAACACTGAAGCTTTCTTT. Its protein is CASRTGGNTEAFF.

This sequence joins TRBV18 and TRBJ1-1; D remains ambiguous. Germline V lookup: CDR1 KGHSH, CDR2 LQKENI. There are 14 residues in the CDR3. V was cut by 6 bases and J by 2 bases, with 13 bases left in between. DNA of the CDR3: TGTGCCAGCTCCCCCAAAACCAAAAACACTGAAGCTTTCTTT. It codes for CASSPKTKNTEAFF.

This chain connects TRBV5-4 to TRBJ2-2, with 9 bases lining up with TRBD1. This CDR3 has 15 amino acids. After removal of 7 bases from V and 0 bases from J, the junction contained 4 bases not matched to a gene. CDR1 SGHNT and CDR2 YYREEE come from the germline V gene (reference sequence). The CDR3 DNA sequence: TGTGCCAGCTTTGGACAGGGGTCGAACACCGGGGAGCTGTTTTTT. Translating it yields CASFGQGSNTGELFF.

This clone occurred once. The chain couples TRBV7-3 to TRBJ2-5; perhaps TRBD2 as D (5 bases). CDR3 length: 12 amino acids. Per the germline V gene, CDR1 is SGHTA and CDR2 is FQGTGA. The V gene lost 1 base and the J gene lost 5 bases, with 5 bases spanning the gap. The CDR3 DNA sequence: TGTGCCAGCAGCTTAAGCGGGGAGACCCAGTACTTC. Encoded protein: CASSLSGETQYF.

The chain is built from TRBV27 and TRBJ2-4, with no clear D. The CDR3 runs to 12 residues. V dropped 5 bases and J dropped 9 bases, with 11 bases sitting between them. The germline gives CDR1 MNHEY, CDR2 SMNVEV (reference sequence). DNA for the CDR3: TGTGCCAGCAGTATTGGACGCGGCATTCAGTACTTC. This gives the protein CASSIGRGIQYF.

The genes are TRBV20-1 and TRBJ1-1; D unresolved. CDR1 is DFQATT and CDR2 is SNEGSKA in the germline V gene (reference sequence). The CDR3 covers 13 residues. With 3 bases removed from V and 5 bases from J, the gap between germline ends came to 13 bases. The CDR3 nucleotides read TGCAGTGCTAGTCTCGGGAGAGGGACTGAAGCTTTCTTT. Its translation: CSASLGRGTEAFF.

This clone was recorded only once. The chain carries TRBV9 and TRBJ1-5; 11 bases are a match to TRBD1. Germline CDR1 is SGDLS and CDR2 is YYNGEE. V shed 3 bases, J shed 6 bases, and the junction held 8 bases outside the gene matches. The CDR3 has 16 residues. The CDR3 DNA reads TGTGCCAGCAGCGCCGGGTCCGGGACAGGGGGTCAGCCCCAGCATTTT. It codes for CASSAGSGTGGQPQHF.

The chain is built from TRBV7-6 and TRBJ2-3; D perhaps matches TRBD1 (6 bases). CDR3 length: 18 residues. Trimming left V 5 bases short and J 2 bases short, with 23 bases between. CDR1 and CDR2 (germline): SGHVS, FNYEAQ. The CDR3, as DNA: TGTGCCAGCAGCCCGCGCCTTGGACAGTCGATGGACACAGATACGCAGTATTTT. It yields the protein CASSPRLGQSMDTDTQYF. Supplemented by reference TRBV7-6 and TRBJ2-3, the full variable domain reads GAGVSQSPRYKVTKRGQDVALRCDPISGHVSLYWYRQALGQGPEFLTYFNYEAQQDKSGLPNDRFSAERPEGSISTLTIQRTEQRDSAMYRCASSPRLGQSMDTDTQYFGPGTRLTVL.

This chain links TRBV19 with TRBJ1-2; 7 nucleotides agree with TRBD1. Germline values: CDR1 LNHDA, CDR2 SQIVND (reference sequence). This CDR3 has 14 amino acids. V lost 3 bases, J lost 5 bases, and 6 bases stayed unmatched. The CDR3 DNA reads as TGTGCCAGTAGTATCCGGGACAGTCTTTATGGCTACACCTTC. This sequence encodes CASSIRDSLYGYTF.

This chain joins TRBV24-1 and TRBJ2-3; 8 nucleotides line up with TRBD1. This CDR3 is built from 14 residues. The germline CDR1 and CDR2 sequences are KGHDR and SFDVKD. The trim removed 11 bases at V and 2 bases at J, leaving 8 bases unmatched. CDR3 coding DNA: TGTGCCAAGACCGGGACAGGAAACACAGATACGCAGTATTTT. Translated: CAKTGTGNTDTQYF.

This chain uses TRBV7-3 with TRBJ2-3; D might be TRBD1 (5 bases). Germline CDR1 SGHTA, CDR2 FQGTGA. This CDR3 region has 13 residues. V lost 6 bases and J 6 bases, leaving 13 bases between the germline ends. The CDR3 nucleotides read TGTGCCAGCAGGGCCAGGGTAACTGATACGCAGTATTTT. Its translation: CASRARVTDTQYF.

This clone is a singleton in its sample. V and J are TRBV14 and TRBJ1-6; D is unresolved. V was shortened by 0 bases and J by 10 bases, with 16 bases between the two germline ends. From germline, CDR1 is SGHDN and CDR2 FVKESK. This CDR3 spans 16 amino acids. CDR3 residues: CASSQDLGLVDSPLHF. DNA of the CDR3: TGTGCCAGCAGCCAAGATCTCGGCCTAGTGGACTCACCCCTCCACTTT. Supplemented by reference TRBV14 and TRBJ1-6, the full variable domain reads EAGVTQFPSHSVIEKGQTVTLRCDPISGHDNLYWYRRVMGKEIKFLLHFVKESKQDESGMPNNRFLAERTGGTYSTLKVQPAELEDSGVYFCASSQDLGLVDSPLHFGNGTRLTVT.

The genes are TRBV4-1 and TRBJ2-7; 10 bases line up with TRBD1. CDR1 MGHRA and CDR2 YSYEKL come from the germline V gene. The V and J ends lost 1 base and 4 bases, in that order; junction bases with no gene match: 10. There are 17 residues in the CDR3. The CDR3: CASSQAGGWGQGYEQYF. Here the CDR3 DNA reads TGCGCCAGCAGCCAAGCCGGGGGGTGGGGACAGGGGTACGAGCAGTACTTC.

This sequence joins TRBV5-5 and TRBJ2-1; D uncertain. The germline CDR1 and CDR2 sequences are SGHKS and YYEKEE (reference sequence). The CDR3 runs 12 residues. V lost 6 bases and J 8 bases, leaving 12 bases between the germline ends. The CDR3 DNA follows: TGTGCCAGCACTTTTTTAGGCGATGAGCAGTTCTTC. Its protein is CASTFLGDEQFF.

In DNA, the CDR3 is TGTGCCAGCTCACCAACGATCGGGACAGGGTCGAGCAATGAGCAGTTCTTC. Its translation: CASSPTIGTGSSNEQFF. V and J are TRBV18 and TRBJ2-1, with 9 bases lining up with TRBD1. J was trimmed by 6 bases and V by 2 bases; bases with no gene match: 11. The CDR3 contains 17 residues. Looked up from germline, CDR1 is KGHSH and CDR2 is LQKENI.

In the case of this clone: The sample carries other DNA sequences with the same CDR3. The chain employs TRBV18 and TRBJ1-1, with 9 bases identical to TRBD1. Germline-derived CDR1 and CDR2 are KGHSH and LQKENI. V shed 6 bases and J 5 bases; nucleotides not matched to a gene: 4. There are 13 residues in the CDR3. CDR3: CASSPGTGTEAFF. CDR3 DNA sequence: TGTGCCAGCTCGCCCGGGACAGGGACTGAAGCTTTCTTT.

The chain couples TRBV29-1 to TRBJ2-7; 8 positions agree with TRBD1. Per germline, CDR1 SQVTM and CDR2 ANQGSEA. The V segment lost 5 bases and the J segment 6 bases; nucleotides outside the gene matches: 9. CDR3 length equals 13 residues. The CDR3 region is CSVSRTGSREQYF. In DNA, the CDR3 is TGCAGCGTTTCCCGGACAGGGTCCCGCGAGCAGTACTTC.

J is TRBJ2-1 and V is TRBV9, with D perhaps matching TRBD2 (5 bases). The CDR3 spans 14 residues. The V gene lost 4 bases and the J gene lost 6 bases, with 14 bases spanning the gap. Germline V gives CDR1 SGDLS, CDR2 YYNGEE. CDR3 residues: CASSKQPGSNEQFF. CDR3 in DNA: TGTGCCAGCAGCAAGCAACCGGGATCCAATGAGCAGTTCTTC. The complete variable domain, with remaining parts taken from reference TRBV9 and TRBJ2-1, reads DSGVTQTPKHLITATGQRVTLRCSPRSGDLSVYWYQQSLDQGLQFLIQYYNGEERAKGNILERFSAQQFPDLHSELNLSSLELGDSALYFCASSKQPGSNEQFFGPGTRLTVL.

The chain has TRBV2 and TRBJ2-1, with D possibly being TRBD2 (5 bases). This CDR3 spans 18 amino acids. The V gene's germline CDR1 is SNHLY and CDR2 FYNNEI. V lost 4 bases and J lost 2, with 21 bases in between. Here the CDR3 reads CASSGSPHRGKAYNEQFF. In DNA, the CDR3 is TGTGCCAGCAGTGGTTCCCCCCATCGGGGAAAGGCCTACAATGAGCAGTTCTTC. The whole variable domain, filled in from reference TRBV2 and TRBJ2-1, reads EPEVTQTPSHQVTQMGQEVILRCVPISNHLYFYWYRQILGQKVEFLVSFYNNEISEKSEIFDDQFSVERPDGSNFTLKIRSTKLEDSAMYFCASSGSPHRGKAYNEQFFGPGTRLTVL.

The chain combines TRBV12-5 with TRBJ2-5; 9 nucleotides match TRBD1. Germline CDR1 is LGHNT and CDR2 is FRNRAP. After removal of 3 bases from V and 4 bases from J, the junction contained 6 bases not matched to a gene. The CDR3 runs to 15 residues. In DNA, the CDR3 is TGTGCTAGTGGTTTAGCACAGGGGGCGGGAGAGACCCAGTACTTC. Translation gives CASGLAQGAGETQYF.

This chain connects TRBV12-5 to TRBJ2-3; 12 nucleotides agree with TRBD2. CDR3 length: 14 residues. Per germline, CDR1 LGHNT and CDR2 FRNRAP. J was trimmed by 5 bases and V by 7 bases; bases with no gene match: 4. CDR3 coding DNA: TGTGCTAGTGCTATGGGACTAGCGGGAGATACGCAGTATTTT. It encodes CASAMGLAGDTQYF.

This clone was observed a single time. The gene calls are TRBV5-1 and TRBJ2-3, with unresolved D. The length of the CDR3 is 12 residues. CDR1 is SGHRS, CDR2 YFSETQ, per germline. The V and J ends lost 0 bases and 4 bases respectively, with 3 bases between them. The CDR3: CASSLVSDTQYF. CDR3 bases: TGCGCCAGCAGCTTGGTCTCAGATACGCAGTATTTT.